These T cell receptor beta chains were read from a single sample in a study of blood T cell repertoires in COVID-19. Measured with immunoSEQ multiplex PCR; TCRdb has only the in-frame clones, and not every one. This table holds around 120,000 clones, less than 85% found once. The sequenced sample was peripheral blood. Receptors originate from a man aged 70 or older with active or convalescent COVID-19. CDR3s include the opening cysteine and the closing phenylalanine or tryptophan. A D gene is named only where the DNA matches it firmly. Only part of the rows carry a size: once, few, many, or a class if the clone is expanded.

CDR3 DNA: TGCGCCAGCAGCCAAGCGTGGACAGCTAATCAGCCCCAGCATTTT; CDR3 protein: CASSQAWTANQPQHF; D gene: -; J gene: TRBJ1-5; clone size: -; V gene: TRBV4-1; CDR3 length: 15
CDR3 DNA: TGTGCCAGCAGCCAAGGTCCCAGCTCCTACGAGCAGTACTTC; CDR3 protein: CASSQGPSSYEQYF; D gene: -; J gene: TRBJ2-7; clone size: few; V gene: TRBV3-1/TRBV3-2; CDR3 length: 14
CDR3 DNA: TGTGCCAGCAGTTTCGACAGGAATTCACCCCTCCACTTT; CDR3 protein: CASSFDRNSPLHF; D gene: -; J gene: TRBJ1-6; clone size: -; V gene: TRBV6-5; CDR3 length: 13
CDR3 DNA: TGTGCCAGCAGCCCCTTAGACAGGGCCGGAGCTTTCTTT; CDR3 protein: CASSPLDRAGAFF; D gene: TRBD1; J gene: TRBJ1-1; clone size: -; V gene: TRBV14; CDR3 length: 13
CDR3 DNA: TGCGCCAGCAGCCATACAGGGGCCGAGAACACTGAAGCTTTCTTT; CDR3 protein: CASSHTGAENTEAFF; D gene: TRBD1; J gene: TRBJ1-1; clone size: -; V gene: TRBV4-1; CDR3 length: 15
CDR3 DNA: TGTGCCAGCAGCGAATCCGTTAGCGGGGGGGCTAAAGAGACCCAGTACTTC; CDR3 protein: CASSESVSGGAKETQYF; D gene: TRBD2; J gene: TRBJ2-5; clone size: -; V gene: TRBV9; CDR3 length: 17
CDR3 DNA: TGTGCCAGCAGTGTGGGGAGAGAGACCCAGTACTTC; CDR3 protein: CASSVGRETQYF; D gene: -; J gene: TRBJ2-5; clone size: -; V gene: TRBV2; CDR3 length: 12
CDR3 DNA: TGTGCCAGCAGCATACCAGGGGGAGACAGGGCGAACACTGAAGCTTTCTTT; CDR3 protein: CASSIPGGDRANTEAFF; D gene: TRBD1; J gene: TRBJ1-1; clone size: -; V gene: TRBV7-2; CDR3 length: 17
CDR3 DNA: TGTGCCAGCAGCCCTAGCGGGGGGACCGGGGAGCTGTTTTTT; CDR3 protein: CASSPSGGTGELFF; D gene: TRBD2; J gene: TRBJ2-2; clone size: -; V gene: TRBV7-9; CDR3 length: 14
CDR3 DNA: TGTGCCAGCTCACCACGCGGGGGGGCCGGGGCAGATACGCAGTATTTT; CDR3 protein: CASSPRGGAGADTQYF; D gene: TRBD2; J gene: TRBJ2-3; clone size: -; V gene: TRBV18; CDR3 length: 16
CDR3 DNA: TGTGCCAGCAGCCAAGCGGGAGTGGCCGAGCAGTACTTC; CDR3 protein: CASSQAGVAEQYF; D gene: -; J gene: TRBJ2-7; clone size: once; V gene: TRBV3-1/TRBV3-2; CDR3 length: 13
CDR3 DNA: TGTGCCAGCAGTTATGCCGGGGGGGCCTACAATGAGCAGTTCTTC; CDR3 protein: CASSYAGGAYNEQFF; D gene: TRBD2; J gene: TRBJ2-1; clone size: -; V gene: TRBV6-5; CDR3 length: 15
CDR3 DNA: TGTGCCAGCTCAAGAAACGCCGGGACAGGGGGCGAAAATGAGCAGTTCTTC; CDR3 protein: CASSRNAGTGGENEQFF; D gene: TRBD1; J gene: TRBJ2-1; clone size: -; V gene: TRBV18; CDR3 length: 17
CDR3 DNA: TGTGCCAGCAGTTTCAGGAATTATGGCTACACCTTC; CDR3 protein: CASSFRNYGYTF; D gene: -; J gene: TRBJ1-2; clone size: -; V gene: TRBV28; CDR3 length: 12
CDR3 DNA: TGTGCCAGCAGTCAGGGACTAGCGGGAGTCGCGGTGGGCGAGCAGTACTTC; CDR3 protein: CASSQGLAGVAVGEQYF; D gene: TRBD2; J gene: TRBJ2-7; clone size: -; V gene: TRBV6-6; CDR3 length: 17
CDR3 DNA: TGTGCCAGAAGCTTGGCAGGGCGGAACACTAATGAAAAACTGTTTTTT; CDR3 protein: CARSLAGRNTNEKLFF; D gene: -; J gene: TRBJ1-4; clone size: -; V gene: TRBV5-3; CDR3 length: 16
CDR3 DNA: TGTGCCAGCAGCCCAGGGTCCCACTATGGCTACACCTTC; CDR3 protein: CASSPGSHYGYTF; D gene: -; J gene: TRBJ1-2; clone size: -; V gene: TRBV12-3/TRBV12-4; CDR3 length: 13
CDR3 DNA: TGTGCCAGCAGCTTTATAGACACCGGGGAGCTGTTTTTT; CDR3 protein: CASSFIDTGELFF; D gene: -; J gene: TRBJ2-2; clone size: -; V gene: TRBV5-6; CDR3 length: 13
CDR3 DNA: TGTGCCAGCCAGAAAAGCGGGACAGGCCTTAATGAAAAACTGTTTTTT; CDR3 protein: CASQKSGTGLNEKLFF; D gene: TRBD1; J gene: TRBJ1-4; clone size: -; V gene: TRBV5-5; CDR3 length: 16
CDR3 DNA: TGTGCCAGTAGCGAACAGGCCTCTGGAAACACCATATATTTT; CDR3 protein: CASSEQASGNTIYF; D gene: -; J gene: TRBJ1-3; clone size: -; V gene: TRBV19; CDR3 length: 14